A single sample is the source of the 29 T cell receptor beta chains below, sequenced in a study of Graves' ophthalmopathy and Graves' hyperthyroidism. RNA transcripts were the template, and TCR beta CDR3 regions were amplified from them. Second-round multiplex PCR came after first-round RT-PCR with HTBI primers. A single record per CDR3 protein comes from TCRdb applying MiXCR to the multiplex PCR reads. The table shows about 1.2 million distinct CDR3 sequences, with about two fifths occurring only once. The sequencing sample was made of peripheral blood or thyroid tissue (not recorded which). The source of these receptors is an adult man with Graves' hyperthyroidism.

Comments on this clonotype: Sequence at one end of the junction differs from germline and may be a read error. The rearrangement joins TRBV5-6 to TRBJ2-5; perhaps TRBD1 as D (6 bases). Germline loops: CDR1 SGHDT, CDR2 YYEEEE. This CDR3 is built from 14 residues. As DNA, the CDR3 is TGTGCCAGCAGCTTGGCCGGGACACAAGAGACCCAGCACTTC. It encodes CASSLAGTQETQHF.

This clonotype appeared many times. In DNA form, the CDR3 reads TGTGCCAGCAGTTGGGACAGGGGGCGCACGAACACTGAAGCTTTCTTT. Protein: CASSWDRGRTNTEAFF. This chain joins TRBV7-9 and TRBJ1-1; 12 positions match TRBD1. This CDR3 contains 16 residues. The V gene end was trimmed by 6 bases and the J gene end by 1 base; junction bases not matched to a gene: 6. Germline values: CDR1 SEHNR, CDR2 FQNEAQ (reference sequence).

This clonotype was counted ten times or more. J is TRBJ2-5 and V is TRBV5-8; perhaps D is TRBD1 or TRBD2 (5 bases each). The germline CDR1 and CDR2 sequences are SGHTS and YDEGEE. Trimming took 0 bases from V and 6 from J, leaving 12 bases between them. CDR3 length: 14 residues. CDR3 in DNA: TGTGCCAGCAGCTTGGGCCGGGACCTTAAGACCCAGTACTTC. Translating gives CASSLGRDLKTQYF.

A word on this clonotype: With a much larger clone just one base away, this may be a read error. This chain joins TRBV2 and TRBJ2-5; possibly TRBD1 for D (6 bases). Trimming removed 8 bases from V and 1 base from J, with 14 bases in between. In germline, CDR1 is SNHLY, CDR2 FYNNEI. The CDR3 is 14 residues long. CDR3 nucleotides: TGTGCCAGCGGTCACCAGGGGTTCCAAGAGACCCAGTACTTC. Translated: CASGHQGFQETQYF.

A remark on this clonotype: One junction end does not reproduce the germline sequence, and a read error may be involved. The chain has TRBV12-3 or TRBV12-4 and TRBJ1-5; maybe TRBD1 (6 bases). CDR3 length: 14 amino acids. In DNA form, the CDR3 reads TGTGCCAGCAGTTTAAAGGGGGGAGATCACCCCCAGCATTTT. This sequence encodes CASSLKGGDHPQHF.

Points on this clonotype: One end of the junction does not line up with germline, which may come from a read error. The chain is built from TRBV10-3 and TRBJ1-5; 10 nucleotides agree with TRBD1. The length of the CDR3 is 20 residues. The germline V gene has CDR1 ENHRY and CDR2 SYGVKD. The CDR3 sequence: CASSYSTGGALKDSNQPQHF. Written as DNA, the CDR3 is TGTGCCAGCAGTTACTCGACAGGGGGCGCGTTGAAGGATAGCAATCAGCCCCAGCATTTT.

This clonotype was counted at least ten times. CDR3 coding DNA: TGTGCCAGCAGCGTAGTGAAGGGGACTGAAGCTTTCTTT. It translates to CASSVVKGTEAFF. The rearrangement links TRBV9 to TRBJ1-1; D possibly corresponds to TRBD1 (5 bases). Deletions cut 0 bases from V and 5 bases from J, with 8 bases between. The CDR3 extends over 13 amino acids. From germline, CDR1 is SGDLS and CDR2 YYNGEE.

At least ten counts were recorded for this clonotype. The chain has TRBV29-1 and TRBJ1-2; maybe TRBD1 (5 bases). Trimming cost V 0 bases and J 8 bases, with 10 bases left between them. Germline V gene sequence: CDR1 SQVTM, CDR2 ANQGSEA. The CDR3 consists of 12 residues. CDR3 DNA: TGCAGCGTTGAAGATCCAGGGAGAGGCTACACCTTC. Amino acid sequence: CSVEDPGRGYTF.

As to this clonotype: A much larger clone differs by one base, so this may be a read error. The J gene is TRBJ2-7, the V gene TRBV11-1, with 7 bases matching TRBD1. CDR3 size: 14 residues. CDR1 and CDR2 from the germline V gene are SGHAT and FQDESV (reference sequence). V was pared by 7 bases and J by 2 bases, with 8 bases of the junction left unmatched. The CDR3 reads CASKEDRSPYEQYF. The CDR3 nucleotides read TGTGCCAGCAAAGAGGACAGGAGCCCCTACGAGCAGTACTTC.

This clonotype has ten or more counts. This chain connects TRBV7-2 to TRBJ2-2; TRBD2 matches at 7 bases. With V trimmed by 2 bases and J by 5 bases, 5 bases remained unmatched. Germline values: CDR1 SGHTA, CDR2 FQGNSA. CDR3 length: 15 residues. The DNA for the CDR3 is TGTGCCAGCAGCTTACTAGCGGCGGGTACCGGGGAGCTGTTTTTT. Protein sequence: CASSLLAAGTGELFF.

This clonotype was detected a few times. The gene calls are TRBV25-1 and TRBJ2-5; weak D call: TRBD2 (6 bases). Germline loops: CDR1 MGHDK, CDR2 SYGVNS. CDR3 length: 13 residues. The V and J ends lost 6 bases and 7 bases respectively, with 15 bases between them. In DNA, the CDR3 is TGTGCCAGCAGGGGGGGTAGGATGGGGACCCAGTACTTC. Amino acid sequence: CASRGGRMGTQYF.

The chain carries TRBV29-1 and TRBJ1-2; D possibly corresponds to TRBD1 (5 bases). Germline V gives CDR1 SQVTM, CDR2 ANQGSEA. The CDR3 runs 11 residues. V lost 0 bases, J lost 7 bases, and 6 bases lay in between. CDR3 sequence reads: CSVEEGVGYTF. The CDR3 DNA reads TGCAGCGTTGAAGAGGGGGTTGGCTACACCTTC.

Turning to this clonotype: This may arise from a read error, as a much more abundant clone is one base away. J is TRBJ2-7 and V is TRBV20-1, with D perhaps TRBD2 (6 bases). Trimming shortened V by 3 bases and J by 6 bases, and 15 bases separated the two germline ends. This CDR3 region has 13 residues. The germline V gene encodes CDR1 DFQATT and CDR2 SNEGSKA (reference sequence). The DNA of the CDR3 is TGCAGTGCTAGTACTGGCGGGAATCTCGAGCAGTACTTC. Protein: CSASTGGNLEQYF.

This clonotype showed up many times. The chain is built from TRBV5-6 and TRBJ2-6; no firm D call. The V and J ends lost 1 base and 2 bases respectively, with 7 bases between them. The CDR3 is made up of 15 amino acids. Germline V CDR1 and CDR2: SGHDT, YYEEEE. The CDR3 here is CASSLQVAGANVLTF. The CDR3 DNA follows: TGTGCCAGCAGCTTGCAAGTGGCTGGGGCCAACGTCCTGACTTTC. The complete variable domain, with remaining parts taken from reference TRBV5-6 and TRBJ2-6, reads DAGVTQSPTHLIKTRGQQVTLRCSPKSGHDTVSWYQQALGQGPQFIFQYYEEEERQRGNFPDRFSGHQFPNYSSELNVNALLLGDSALYLCASSLQVAGANVLTFGAGSRLTVL.

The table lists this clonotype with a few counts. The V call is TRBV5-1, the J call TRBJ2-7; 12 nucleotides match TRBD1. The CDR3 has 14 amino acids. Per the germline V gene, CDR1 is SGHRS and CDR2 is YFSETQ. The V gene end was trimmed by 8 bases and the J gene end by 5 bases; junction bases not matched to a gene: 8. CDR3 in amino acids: CASCSGTGGDEQYF. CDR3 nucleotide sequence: TGCGCCAGTTGTTCCGGGACAGGGGGCGACGAGCAGTACTTC.

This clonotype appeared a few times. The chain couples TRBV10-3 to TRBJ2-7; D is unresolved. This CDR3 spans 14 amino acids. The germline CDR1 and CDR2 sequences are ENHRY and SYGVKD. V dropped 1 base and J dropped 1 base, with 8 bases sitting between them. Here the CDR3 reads CAISEFAGSYEQYF. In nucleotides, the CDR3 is TGTGCCATCAGTGAGTTCGCTGGGTCCTACGAGCAGTACTTC.

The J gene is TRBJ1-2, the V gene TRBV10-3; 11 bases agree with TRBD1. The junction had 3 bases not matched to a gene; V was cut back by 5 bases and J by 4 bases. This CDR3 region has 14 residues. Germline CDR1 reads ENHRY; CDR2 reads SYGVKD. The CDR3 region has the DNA TGTGCCATCAGTCGGACAGGGGGCCTCTATGGCTACACCTTC. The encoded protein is CAISRTGGLYGYTF.

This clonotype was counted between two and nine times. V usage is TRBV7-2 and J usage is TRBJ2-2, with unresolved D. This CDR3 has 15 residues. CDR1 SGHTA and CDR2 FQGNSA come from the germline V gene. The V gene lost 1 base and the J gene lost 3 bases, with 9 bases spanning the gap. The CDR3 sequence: CASSLGGYYTGELFF. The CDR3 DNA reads TGTGCCAGCAGCTTAGGCGGTTACTACACCGGGGAGCTGTTTTTT.

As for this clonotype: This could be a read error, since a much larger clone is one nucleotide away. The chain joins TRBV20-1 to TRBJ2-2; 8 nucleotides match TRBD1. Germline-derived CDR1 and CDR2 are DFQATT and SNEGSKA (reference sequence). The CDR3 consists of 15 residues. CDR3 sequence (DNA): TGCAGTTCTAGAGTGGCACAGGGGGACACCGGGGAGCTGTTTTTT. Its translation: CSSRVAQGDTGELFF.

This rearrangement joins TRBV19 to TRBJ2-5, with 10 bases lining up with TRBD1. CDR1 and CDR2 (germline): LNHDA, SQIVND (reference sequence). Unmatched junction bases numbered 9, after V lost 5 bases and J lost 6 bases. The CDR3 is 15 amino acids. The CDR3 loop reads CASSPTGQGRQTQYF. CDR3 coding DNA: TGTGCCAGTAGTCCTACGGGACAGGGGAGGCAGACCCAGTACTTC.

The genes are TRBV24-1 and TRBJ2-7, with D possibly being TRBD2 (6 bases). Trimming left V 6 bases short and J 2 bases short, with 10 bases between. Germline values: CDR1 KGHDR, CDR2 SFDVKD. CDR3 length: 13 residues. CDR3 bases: TGTGCCACCAGTAAGGGAGGTACCTACGAGCAGTACTTC. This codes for CATSKGGTYEQYF.

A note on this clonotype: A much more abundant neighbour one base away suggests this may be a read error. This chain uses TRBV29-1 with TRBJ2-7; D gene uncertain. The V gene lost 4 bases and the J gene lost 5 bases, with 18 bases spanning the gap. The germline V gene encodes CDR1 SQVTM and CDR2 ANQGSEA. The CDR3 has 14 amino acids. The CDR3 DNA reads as TGCAGCGTTGCGGTATATGAAGGTGGCGACGAGCAGTACTTC. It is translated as CSVAVYEGGDEQYF.

DNA of the CDR3: TGTGCCAGTAGGCTACAGGGAGCCGGGGAGCTGTTTTTT. Translating gives CASRLQGAGELFF. The chain carries TRBV19 and TRBJ2-2, with D perhaps TRBD1 (6 bases). Germline V lookup: CDR1 LNHDA, CDR2 SQIVND (reference sequence). The CDR3 contains 13 residues. V lost 6 bases, J lost 6 bases, and 11 bases lay in between.

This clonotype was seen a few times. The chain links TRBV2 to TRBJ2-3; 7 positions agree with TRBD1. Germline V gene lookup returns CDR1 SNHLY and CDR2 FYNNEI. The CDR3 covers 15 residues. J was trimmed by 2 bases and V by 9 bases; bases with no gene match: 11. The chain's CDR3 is CASSRDRNPTDTQYF. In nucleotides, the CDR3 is TGTGCCAGTTCCCGGGACAGAAATCCCACAGATACGCAGTATTTT.

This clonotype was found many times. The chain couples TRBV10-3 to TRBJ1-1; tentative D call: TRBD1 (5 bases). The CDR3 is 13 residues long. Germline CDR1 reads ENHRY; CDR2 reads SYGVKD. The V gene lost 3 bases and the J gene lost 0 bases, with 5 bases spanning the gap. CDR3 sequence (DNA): TGTGCCATCAGTGACAGGGTGAACACTGAAGCTTTCTTT. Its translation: CAISDRVNTEAFF.

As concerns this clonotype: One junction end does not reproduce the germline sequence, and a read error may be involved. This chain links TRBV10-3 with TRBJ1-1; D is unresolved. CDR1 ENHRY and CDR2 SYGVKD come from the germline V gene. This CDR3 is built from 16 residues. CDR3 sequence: CASSYLPGWLSTEAFF. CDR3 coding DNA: TGTGCCAGCAGTTACCTACCTGGTTGGTTGAGCACTGAAGCTTTCTTT.

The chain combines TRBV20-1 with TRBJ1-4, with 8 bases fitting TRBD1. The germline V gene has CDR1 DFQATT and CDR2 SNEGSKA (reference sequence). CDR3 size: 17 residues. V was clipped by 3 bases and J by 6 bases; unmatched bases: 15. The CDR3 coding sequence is TGCAGTGCTAGGTCTTCCGGGACAGGTTTCGACCATGAAAAACTGTTTTTT. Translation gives CSARSSGTGFDHEKLFF.

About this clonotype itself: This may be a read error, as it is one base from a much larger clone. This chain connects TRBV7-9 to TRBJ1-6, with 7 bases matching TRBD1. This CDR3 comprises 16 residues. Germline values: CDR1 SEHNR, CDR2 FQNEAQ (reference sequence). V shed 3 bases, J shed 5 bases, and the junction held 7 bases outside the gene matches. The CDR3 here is CASSFLFGTDNSPLHF. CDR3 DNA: TGTGCCAGCAGCTTCCTTTTCGGGACAGATAATTCACCCCTCCACTTT.

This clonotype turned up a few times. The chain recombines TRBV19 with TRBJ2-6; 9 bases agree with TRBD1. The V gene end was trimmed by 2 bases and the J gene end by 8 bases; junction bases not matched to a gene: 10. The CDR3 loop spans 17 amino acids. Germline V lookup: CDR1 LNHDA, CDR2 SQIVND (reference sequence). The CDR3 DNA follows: TGTGCCAGTAGTATAAGAGGCCGGGACAGGGTGACCAACGTCCTGACTTTC. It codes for CASSIRGRDRVTNVLTF.